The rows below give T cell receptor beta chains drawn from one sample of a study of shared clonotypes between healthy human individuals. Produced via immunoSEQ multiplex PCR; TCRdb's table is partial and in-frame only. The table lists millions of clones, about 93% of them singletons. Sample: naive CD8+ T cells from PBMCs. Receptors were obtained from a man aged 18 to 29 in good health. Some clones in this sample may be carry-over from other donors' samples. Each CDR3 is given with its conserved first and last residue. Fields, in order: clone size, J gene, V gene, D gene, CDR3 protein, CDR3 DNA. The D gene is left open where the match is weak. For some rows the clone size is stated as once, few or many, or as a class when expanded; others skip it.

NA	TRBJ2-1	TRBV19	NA	CASSIKRSSYNEQFF	TGTGCCAGTAGTATCAAGCGTAGCTCCTACAATGAGCAGTTCTTC
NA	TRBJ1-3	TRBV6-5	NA	CASSRNSGNTIYF	TGTGCCAGCAGCCGTAACTCTGGAAACACCATATATTTT
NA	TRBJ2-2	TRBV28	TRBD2	CASSLIGGRDFANTGELFF	TGTGCCAGCAGTTTAATCGGCGGGAGGGATTTTGCTAACACCGGGGAGCTGTTTTTT
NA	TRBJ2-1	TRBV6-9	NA	CASSFRSPSERDNEQFF	TGTGCCAGCAGTTTTAGATCCCCTTCGGAGAGGGACAATGAGCAGTTCTTC
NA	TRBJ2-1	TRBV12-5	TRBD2	CASGPGLDYNEQFF	TGTGCTAGTGGGCCTGGACTAGATTACAATGAGCAGTTCTTC
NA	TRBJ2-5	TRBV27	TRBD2	CASRASGRGETQYF	TGTGCCAGCAGGGCTAGCGGGAGGGGAGAGACCCAGTACTTC
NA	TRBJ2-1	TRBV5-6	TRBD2	CASTQGSSGSFYNEQFF	TGTGCCAGCACCCAGGGGTCTAGCGGGAGCTTTTACAATGAGCAGTTCTTC
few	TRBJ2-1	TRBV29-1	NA	CSVEGGSSYNEQFF	TGCAGCGTTGAAGGGGGAAGCTCCTACAATGAGCAGTTCTTC
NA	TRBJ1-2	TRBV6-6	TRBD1	CASSPIPGQGSSGYTF	TGTGCCAGCAGTCCCATACCGGGACAGGGTTCTTCTGGCTACACCTTC
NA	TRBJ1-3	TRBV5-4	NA	CASSTRQTGNTIYF	TGTGCCAGCAGCACAAGACAGACGGGAAACACCATATATTTT
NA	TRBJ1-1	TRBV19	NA	CASSTRYTTSSWGQEAFF	TGTGCCAGTAGTACACGATACACAACCTCCAGTTGGGGGCAAGAAGCTTTCTTT
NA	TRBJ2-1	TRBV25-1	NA	CASRGASSKFF	TGTGCCAGCAGAGGTGCGTCTAGCAAGTTCTTC
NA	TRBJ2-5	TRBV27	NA	CASSLFGGRKTQYF	TGTGCCAGCAGTTTATTTGGGGGGCGGAAGACCCAGTACTTC
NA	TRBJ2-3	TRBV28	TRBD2	CASSLAGGNTDTQYF	TGTGCCAGCAGTTTAGCGGGAGGGAACACAGATACGCAGTATTTT
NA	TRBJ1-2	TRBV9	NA	CASSPQHILYGYTF	TGTGCCAGCAGCCCCCAGCATATCCTCTATGGCTACACCTTC
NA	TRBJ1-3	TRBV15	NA	CATSRPPAEGPFDNPVYF	TGTGCCACCAGCAGACCCCCCGCGGAGGGGCCGTTCGATAACCCCGTATATTTT
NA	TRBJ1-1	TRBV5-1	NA	CASKAANTEAFF	TGCGCCAGCAAGGCAGCGAACACTGAAGCTTTCTTT
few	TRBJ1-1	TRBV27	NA	CASSLFLNTEAFF	TGTGCCAGCAGTTTATTCTTGAACACTGAAGCTTTCTTT
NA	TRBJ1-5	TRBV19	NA	CASSIDLPGGNQPQHF	TGTGCCAGTAGTATAGACCTTCCAGGGGGCAATCAGCCCCAGCATTTT
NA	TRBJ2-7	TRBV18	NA	CASSPINTVGRGDEQYF	TGTGCCAGCTCACCAATTAATACGGTCGGGAGAGGGGACGAGCAGTACTTC
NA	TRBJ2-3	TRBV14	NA	CASSYSTDTQYF	TGTGCCAGCAGCTATAGCACAGATACGCAGTATTTT
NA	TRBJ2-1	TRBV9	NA	CASSVTGSSYNEQFF	TGTGCCAGCAGCGTAACCGGATCTTCCTACAATGAGCAGTTCTTC
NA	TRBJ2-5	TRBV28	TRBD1	CASSSVGTGGGETQYF	TGTGCCAGCAGTTCCGTCGGGACAGGGGGAGGAGAGACCCAGTACTTC
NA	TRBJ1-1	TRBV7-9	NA	CASSFPGGTEAFF	TGTGCCAGCAGCTTCCCTGGGGGTACCGAAGCTTTCTTT
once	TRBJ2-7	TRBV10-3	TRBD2	CAIRHNGEGYEQYF	TGTGCCATCAGGCATAACGGGGAGGGCTACGAGCAGTACTTC
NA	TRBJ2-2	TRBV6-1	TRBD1	CASSQGQGGSARSDTGELFF	TGTGCCAGCAGTCAAGGACAGGGAGGTTCGGCTCGGTCGGACACCGGGGAGCTGTTTTTT
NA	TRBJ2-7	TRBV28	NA	CASSPNSRLEICEQYF	TGTGCCAGCAGCCCGAACTCAAGGCTCGAGATTTGCGAGCAGTACTTC
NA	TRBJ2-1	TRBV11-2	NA	CASSPLMGNEQFF	TGTGCCAGCAGCCCACTGATGGGAAATGAGCAGTTCTTC
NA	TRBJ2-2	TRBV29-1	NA	CSVLGANTGELFF	TGCAGCGTTCTTGGGGCCAACACCGGGGAGCTGTTTTTT
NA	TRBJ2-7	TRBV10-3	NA	CAISEQGSPSYEQYF	TGTGCCATCAGTGAACAGGGTTCTCCTTCCTACGAGCAGTACTTC
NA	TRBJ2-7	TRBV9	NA	CASSVDRSSYEQYF	TGTGCCAGCAGCGTCGACAGGAGCTCCTACGAGCAGTACTTC
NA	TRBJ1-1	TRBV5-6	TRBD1	CASSWGTGGPEAFF	TGTGCCAGCAGCTGGGGGACAGGAGGACCTGAAGCTTTCTTT
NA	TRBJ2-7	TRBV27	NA	CASSPRGSYGSTYEQYF	TGTGCCAGCAGTCCCCGGGGGAGTTATGGGTCCACCTACGAGCAGTACTTC
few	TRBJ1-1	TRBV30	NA	CAWSWGAEAFF	TGTGCCTGGAGTTGGGGGGCTGAAGCTTTCTTT
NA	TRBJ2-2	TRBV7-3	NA	CASSHPSEGRGNTGELFF	TGTGCCAGCAGCCACCCCTCGGAGGGGCGAGGGAACACCGGGGAGCTGTTTTTT
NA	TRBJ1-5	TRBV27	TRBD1	CAIGQGRQPQHF	TGTGCCATCGGACAGGGGAGGCAGCCCCAGCATTTT
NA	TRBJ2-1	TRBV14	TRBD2	CASSQKQSIAGGINEQFF	TGTGCCAGCAGCCAAAAACAGAGCATAGCGGGAGGCATCAATGAGCAGTTCTTC
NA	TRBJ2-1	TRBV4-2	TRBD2	CASSDLTSGSYNEQFF	TGTGCCAGCAGCGACCTGACTAGCGGCTCCTACAATGAGCAGTTCTTC
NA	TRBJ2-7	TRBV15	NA	CATSRPHREPNGEQYF	TGTGCCACCAGCAGGCCCCACCGGGAGCCGAACGGCGAGCAGTACTTC
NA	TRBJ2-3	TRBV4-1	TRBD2	CASSQPSGSGDTQYF	TGCGCCAGCAGCCAACCGAGCGGGAGTGGAGATACGCAGTATTTT
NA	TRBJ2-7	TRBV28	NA	CASSLFLDEQYF	TGTGCCAGCAGTTTATTTCTGGACGAGCAGTACTTC
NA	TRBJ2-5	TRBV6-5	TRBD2	CASRDTVGGETQYF	TGTGCCAGCAGGGACACGGTGGGGGGGGAGACCCAGTACTTC